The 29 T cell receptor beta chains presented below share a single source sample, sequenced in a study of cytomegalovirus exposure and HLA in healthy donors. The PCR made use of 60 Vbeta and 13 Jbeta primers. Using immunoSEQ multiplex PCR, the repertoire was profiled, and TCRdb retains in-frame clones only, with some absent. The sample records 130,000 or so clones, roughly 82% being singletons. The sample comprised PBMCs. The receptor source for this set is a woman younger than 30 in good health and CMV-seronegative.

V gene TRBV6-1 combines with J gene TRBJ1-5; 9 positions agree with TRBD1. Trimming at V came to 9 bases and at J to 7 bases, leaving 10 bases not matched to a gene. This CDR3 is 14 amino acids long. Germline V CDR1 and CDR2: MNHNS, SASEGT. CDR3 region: CASRPQGAGQPQHF. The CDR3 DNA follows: TGTGCCAGTAGACCACAGGGGGCAGGACAGCCCCAGCATTTT.

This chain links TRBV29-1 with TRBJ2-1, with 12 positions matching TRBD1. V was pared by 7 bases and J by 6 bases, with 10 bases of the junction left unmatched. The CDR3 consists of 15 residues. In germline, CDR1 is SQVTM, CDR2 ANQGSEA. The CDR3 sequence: CSGGDRGPGSNEQFF. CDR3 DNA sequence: TGCAGCGGTGGGGACAGGGGGCCTGGTAGCAATGAGCAGTTCTTC.

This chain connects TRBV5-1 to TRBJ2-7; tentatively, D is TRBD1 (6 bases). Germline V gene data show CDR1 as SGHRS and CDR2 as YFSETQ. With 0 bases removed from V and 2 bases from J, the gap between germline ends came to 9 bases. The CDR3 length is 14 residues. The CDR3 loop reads CASSLGQGPYEQYF. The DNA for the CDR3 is TGCGCCAGCAGCTTGGGGCAGGGGCCCTACGAGCAGTACTTC. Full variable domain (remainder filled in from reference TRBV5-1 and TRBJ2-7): KAGVTQTPRYLIKTRGQQVTLSCSPISGHRSVSWYQQTPGQGLQFLFEYFSETQRNKGNFPGRFSGRQFSNSRSEMNVSTLELGDSALYLCASSLGQGPYEQYFGPGTRLTVT.

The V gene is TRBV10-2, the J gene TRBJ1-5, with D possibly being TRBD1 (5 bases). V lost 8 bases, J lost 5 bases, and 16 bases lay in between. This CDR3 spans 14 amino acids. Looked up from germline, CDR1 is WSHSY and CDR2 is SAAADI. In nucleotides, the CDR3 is TGCGCCAGCCGGGGGGACTTGACCGATCAGCCCCAGCATTTT. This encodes CASRGDLTDQPQHF.

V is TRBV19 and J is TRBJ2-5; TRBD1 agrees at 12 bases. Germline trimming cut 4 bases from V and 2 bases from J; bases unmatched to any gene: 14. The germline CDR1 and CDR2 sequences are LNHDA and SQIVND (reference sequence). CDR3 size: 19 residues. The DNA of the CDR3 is TGTGCCAGTAGTAGGAGAGGGACAGGGGGCGCGGAGGGGCAAGAGACCCAGTACTTC. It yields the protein CASSRRGTGGAEGQETQYF.

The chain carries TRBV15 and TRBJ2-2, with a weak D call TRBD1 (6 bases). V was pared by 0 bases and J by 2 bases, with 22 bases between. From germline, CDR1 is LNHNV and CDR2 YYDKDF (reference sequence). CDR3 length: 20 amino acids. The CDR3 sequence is CATSRDRLGEGGSNTGELFF. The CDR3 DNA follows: TGTGCCACCAGCAGAGATCGGTTGGGGGAAGGGGGTAGTAACACCGGGGAGCTGTTTTTT.

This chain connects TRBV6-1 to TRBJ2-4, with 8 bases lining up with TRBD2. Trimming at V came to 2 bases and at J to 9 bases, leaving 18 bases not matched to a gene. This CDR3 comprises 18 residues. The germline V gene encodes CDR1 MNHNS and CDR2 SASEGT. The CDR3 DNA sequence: TGTGCCAGCAGTGAAAGGGGCGGGGGGTTAAGCCCTAAAGGCATTCAGTACTTC. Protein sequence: CASSERGGGLSPKGIQYF.

This chain's CDR3 is CAVAAPRGRYEQFF. The CDR3 region has the DNA TGCGCCGTCGCAGCCCCCCGGGGTAGGTATGAGCAGTTCTTC. The V and J genes are TRBV10-2 and TRBJ2-1; tentative D call: TRBD2 (5 bases). The V end lost 11 bases, the J end lost 8 bases, and 22 bases lay between the germline ends. This CDR3 spans 14 amino acids. Germline V gives CDR1 WSHSY, CDR2 SAAADI.

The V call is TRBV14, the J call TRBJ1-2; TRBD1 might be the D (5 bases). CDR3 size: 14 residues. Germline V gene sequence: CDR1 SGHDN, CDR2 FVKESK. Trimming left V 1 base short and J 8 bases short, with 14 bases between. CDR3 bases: TGTGCCAGCAGCCAAGCTGGGGGGTTTTTGGGCTACACCTTC. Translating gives CASSQAGGFLGYTF.

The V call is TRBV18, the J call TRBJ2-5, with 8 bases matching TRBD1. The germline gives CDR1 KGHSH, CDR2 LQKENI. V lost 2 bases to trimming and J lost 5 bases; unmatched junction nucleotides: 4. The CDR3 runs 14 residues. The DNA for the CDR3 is TGTGCCAGCTCACCAAGACAGGGGCGGGAGACCCAGTACTTC. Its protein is CASSPRQGRETQYF.

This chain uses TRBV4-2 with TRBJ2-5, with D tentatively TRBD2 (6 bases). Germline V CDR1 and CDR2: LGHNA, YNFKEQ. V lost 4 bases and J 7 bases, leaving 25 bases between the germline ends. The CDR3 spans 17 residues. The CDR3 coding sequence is TGTGCCAGCAGCCGCCAGGCCTCGGGGGACCTGGGAGCGACCCAGTACTTC. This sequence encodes CASSRQASGDLGATQYF.

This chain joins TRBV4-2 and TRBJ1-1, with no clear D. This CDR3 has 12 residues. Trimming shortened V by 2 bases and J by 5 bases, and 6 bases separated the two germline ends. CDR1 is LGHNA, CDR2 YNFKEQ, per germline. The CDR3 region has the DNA TGTGCCAGCAGCCAATTCGGGACTGAAGCTTTCTTT. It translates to CASSQFGTEAFF.

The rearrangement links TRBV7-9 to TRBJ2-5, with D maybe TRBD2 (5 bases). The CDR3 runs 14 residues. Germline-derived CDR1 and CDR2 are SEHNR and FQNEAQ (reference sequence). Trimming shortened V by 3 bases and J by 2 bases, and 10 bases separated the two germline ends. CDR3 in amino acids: CASSLGSGQETQYF. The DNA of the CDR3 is TGTGCCAGCAGCTTGGGGAGCGGACAAGAGACCCAGTACTTC.

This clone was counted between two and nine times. The CDR3 nucleotides read TGTGCCACCAGCAGGGGCTGGACAGGGAAGGAAGAAGCTTTCTTT. Translated: CATSRGWTGKEEAFF. This sequence joins TRBV15 and TRBJ1-1; 8 bases agree with TRBD1. Germline V lookup: CDR1 LNHNV, CDR2 YYDKDF (reference sequence). The CDR3 consists of 15 residues. Trimming removed 3 bases from V and 8 bases from J; junction bases left unmatched: 11.

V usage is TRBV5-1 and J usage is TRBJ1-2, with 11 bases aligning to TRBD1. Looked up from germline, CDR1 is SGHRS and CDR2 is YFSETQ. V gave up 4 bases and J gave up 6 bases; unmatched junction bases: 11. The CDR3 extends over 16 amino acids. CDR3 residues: CASSPTGQGASHGYTF. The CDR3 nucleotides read TGCGCCAGCAGCCCGACCGGACAGGGGGCGAGTCATGGCTACACCTTC.

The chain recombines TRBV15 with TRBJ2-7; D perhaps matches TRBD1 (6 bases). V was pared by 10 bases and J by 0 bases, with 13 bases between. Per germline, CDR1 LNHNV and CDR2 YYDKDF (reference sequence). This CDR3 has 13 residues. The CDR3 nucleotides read TGTGCCATCGGACAGATTCGCTCCTACGAGCAGTACTTC. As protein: CAIGQIRSYEQYF.

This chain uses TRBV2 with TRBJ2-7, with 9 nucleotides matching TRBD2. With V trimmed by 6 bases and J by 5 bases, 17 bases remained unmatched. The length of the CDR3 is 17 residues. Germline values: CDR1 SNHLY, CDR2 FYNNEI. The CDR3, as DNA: TGTGCCAGCAGAGAGGGGTATAGGGGGACTAGCCGTCACGAGCAGTACTTC. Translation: CASREGYRGTSRHEQYF.

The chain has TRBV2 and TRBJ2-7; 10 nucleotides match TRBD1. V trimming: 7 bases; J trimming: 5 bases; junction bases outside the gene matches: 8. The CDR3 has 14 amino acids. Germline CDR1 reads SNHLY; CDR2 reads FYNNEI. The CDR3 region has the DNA TGTGCCAGCAAAACCTGGGACAGGGGCCACGAGCAGTACTTC. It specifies CASKTWDRGHEQYF.

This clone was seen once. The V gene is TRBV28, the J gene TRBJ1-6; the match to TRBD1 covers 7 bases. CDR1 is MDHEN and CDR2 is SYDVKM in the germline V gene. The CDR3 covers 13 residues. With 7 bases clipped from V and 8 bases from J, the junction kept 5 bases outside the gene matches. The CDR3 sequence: CASKRTGDSPLHF. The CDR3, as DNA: TGTGCCAGCAAGAGGACAGGTGATTCACCCCTCCACTTT.

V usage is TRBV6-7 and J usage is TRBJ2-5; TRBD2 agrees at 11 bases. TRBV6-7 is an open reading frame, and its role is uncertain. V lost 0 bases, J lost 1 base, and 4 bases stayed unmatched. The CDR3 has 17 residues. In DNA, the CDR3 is TGTGCCAGCAGTTACTCAACTAGCGGGGGATCCCAAGAGACCCAGTACTTC. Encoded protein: CASSYSTSGGSQETQYF.

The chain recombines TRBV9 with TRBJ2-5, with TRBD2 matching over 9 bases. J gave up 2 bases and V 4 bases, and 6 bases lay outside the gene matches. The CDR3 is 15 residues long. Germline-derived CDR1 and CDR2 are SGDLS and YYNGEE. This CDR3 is CASSIRGGGQETQYF. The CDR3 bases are TGTGCCAGCAGCATCCGCGGGGGGGGGCAAGAGACCCAGTACTTC.

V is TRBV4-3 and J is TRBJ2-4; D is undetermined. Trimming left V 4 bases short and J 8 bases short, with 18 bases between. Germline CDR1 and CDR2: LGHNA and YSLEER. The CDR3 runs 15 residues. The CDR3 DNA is TGCGCCAGCAGCCCCAGTCGATCTGTTTTGGACATTCAGTACTTC. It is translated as CASSPSRSVLDIQYF.

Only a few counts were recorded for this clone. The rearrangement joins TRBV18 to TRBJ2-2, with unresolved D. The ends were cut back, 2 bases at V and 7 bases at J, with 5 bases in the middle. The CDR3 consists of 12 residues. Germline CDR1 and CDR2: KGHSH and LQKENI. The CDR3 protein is CASSPYGGELFF. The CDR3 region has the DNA TGTGCCAGCTCACCATACGGCGGGGAGCTGTTTTTT.

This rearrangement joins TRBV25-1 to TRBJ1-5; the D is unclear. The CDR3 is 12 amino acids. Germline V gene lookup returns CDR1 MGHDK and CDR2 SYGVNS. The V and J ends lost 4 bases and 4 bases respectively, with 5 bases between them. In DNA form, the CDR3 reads TGTGCCAGCAGTGTATCTAATCAGCCCCAGCATTTT. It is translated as CASSVSNQPQHF. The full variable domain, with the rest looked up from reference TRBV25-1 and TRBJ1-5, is EADIYQTPRYLVIGTGKKITLECSQTMGHDKMYWYQQDPGMELHLIHYSYGVNSTEKGDLSSESTVSRIRTEHFPLTLESARPSHTSQYLCASSVSNQPQHFGDGTRLSIL.

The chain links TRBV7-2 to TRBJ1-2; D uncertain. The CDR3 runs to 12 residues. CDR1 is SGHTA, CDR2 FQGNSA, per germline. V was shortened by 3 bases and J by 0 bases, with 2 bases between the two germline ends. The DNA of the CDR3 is TGTGCCAGCAGCTTCTCTAACTATGGCTACACCTTC. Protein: CASSFSNYGYTF.

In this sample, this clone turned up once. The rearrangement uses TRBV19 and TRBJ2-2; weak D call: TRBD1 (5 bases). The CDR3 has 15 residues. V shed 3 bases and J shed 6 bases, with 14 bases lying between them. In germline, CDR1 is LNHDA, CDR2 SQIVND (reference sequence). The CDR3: CASSMGSRGSGELFF. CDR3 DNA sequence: TGTGCCAGTAGTATGGGTTCAAGGGGCTCCGGGGAGCTGTTTTTT. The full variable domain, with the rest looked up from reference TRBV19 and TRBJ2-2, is DGGITQSPKYLFRKEGQNVTLSCEQNLNHDAMYWYRQDPGQGLRLIYYSQIVNDFQKGDIAEGYSVSREKKESFPLTVTSAQKNPTAFYLCASSMGSRGSGELFFGEGSRLTVL.

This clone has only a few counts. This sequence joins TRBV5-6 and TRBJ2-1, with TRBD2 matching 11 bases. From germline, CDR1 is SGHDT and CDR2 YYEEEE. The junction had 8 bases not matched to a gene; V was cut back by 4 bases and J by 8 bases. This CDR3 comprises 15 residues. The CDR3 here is CASSPLAGVVDEQFF. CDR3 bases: TGTGCCAGCAGCCCACTAGCGGGAGTGGTAGATGAGCAGTTCTTC.

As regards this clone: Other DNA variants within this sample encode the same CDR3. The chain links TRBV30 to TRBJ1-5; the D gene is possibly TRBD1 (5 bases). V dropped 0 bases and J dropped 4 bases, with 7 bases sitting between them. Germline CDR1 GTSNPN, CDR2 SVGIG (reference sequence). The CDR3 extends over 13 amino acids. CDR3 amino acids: CAWSVGGNQPQHF. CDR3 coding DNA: TGTGCCTGGAGTGTCGGGGGGAATCAGCCCCAGCATTTT.

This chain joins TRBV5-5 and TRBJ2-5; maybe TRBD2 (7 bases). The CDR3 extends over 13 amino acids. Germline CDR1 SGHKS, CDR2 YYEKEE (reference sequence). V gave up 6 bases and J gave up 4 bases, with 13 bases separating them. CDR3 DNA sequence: TGTGCCAGCACCCGAGGGGGGGGAGAGACCCAGTACTTC. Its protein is CASTRGGGETQYF.